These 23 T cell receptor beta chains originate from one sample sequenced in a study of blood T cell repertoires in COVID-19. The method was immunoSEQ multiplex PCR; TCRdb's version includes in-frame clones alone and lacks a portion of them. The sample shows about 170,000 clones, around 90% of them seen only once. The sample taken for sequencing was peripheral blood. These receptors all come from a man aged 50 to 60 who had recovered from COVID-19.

The CDR3 protein is CASSLFGTVTDTQYF. The CDR3 DNA is TGTGCCAGCAGTTTATTCGGGACAGTCACAGATACGCAGTATTTT. The rearrangement uses TRBV27 and TRBJ2-3; 7 nucleotides align to TRBD1. V dropped 1 base and J dropped 2; count of bases not matched to a gene: 3. The CDR3 covers 15 residues. Germline V gene lookup returns CDR1 MNHEY and CDR2 SMNVEV (reference sequence).

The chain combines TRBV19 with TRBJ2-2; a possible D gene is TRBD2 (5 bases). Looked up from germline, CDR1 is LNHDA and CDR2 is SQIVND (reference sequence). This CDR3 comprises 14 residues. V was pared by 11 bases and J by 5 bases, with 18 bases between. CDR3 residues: CAGRPTKGTGELFF. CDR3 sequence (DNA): TGTGCCGGGAGACCCACGAAAGGGACCGGGGAGCTGTTTTTT.

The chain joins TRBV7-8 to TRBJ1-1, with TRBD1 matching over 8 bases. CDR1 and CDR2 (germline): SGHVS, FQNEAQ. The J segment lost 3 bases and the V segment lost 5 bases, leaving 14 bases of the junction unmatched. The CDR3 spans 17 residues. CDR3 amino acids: CASSLGQGRSLDTEAFF. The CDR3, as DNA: TGTGCCAGCAGCCTAGGACAGGGAAGAAGCCTGGACACTGAAGCTTTCTTT.

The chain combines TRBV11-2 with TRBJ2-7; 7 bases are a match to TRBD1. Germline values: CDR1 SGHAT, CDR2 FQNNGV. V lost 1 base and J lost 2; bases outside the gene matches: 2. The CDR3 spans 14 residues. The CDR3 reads CASSLGGQPYEQYF. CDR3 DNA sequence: TGTGCCAGCAGCTTAGGGGGACAGCCCTACGAGCAGTACTTC.

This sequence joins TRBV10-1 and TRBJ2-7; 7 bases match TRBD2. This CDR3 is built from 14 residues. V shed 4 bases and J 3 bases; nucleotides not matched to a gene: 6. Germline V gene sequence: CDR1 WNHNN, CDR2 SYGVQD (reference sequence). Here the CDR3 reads CASSGRTRGYEQYF. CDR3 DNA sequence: TGCGCCAGCAGTGGCCGGACTAGGGGCTACGAGCAGTACTTC.

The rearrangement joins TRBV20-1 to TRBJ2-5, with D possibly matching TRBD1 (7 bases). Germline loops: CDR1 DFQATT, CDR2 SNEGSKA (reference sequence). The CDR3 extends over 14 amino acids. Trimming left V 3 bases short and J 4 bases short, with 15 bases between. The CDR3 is CSASRQGGRETQYF. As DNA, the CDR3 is TGCAGTGCTAGTCGGCAGGGGGGAAGAGAGACCCAGTACTTC.

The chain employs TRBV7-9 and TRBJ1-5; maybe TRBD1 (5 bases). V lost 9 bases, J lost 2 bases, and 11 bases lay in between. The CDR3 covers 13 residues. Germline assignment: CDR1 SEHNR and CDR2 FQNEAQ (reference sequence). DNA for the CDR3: TGTGCCAGTCAGGGTTACGGCAATCAGCCCCAGCATTTT. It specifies CASQGYGNQPQHF.

CDR3 in amino acids: CASSLKQGSGYGYTF. CDR3 DNA: TGTGCCAGCAGCTTAAAACAGGGGTCGGGCTATGGCTACACCTTC. This rearrangement joins TRBV7-2 to TRBJ1-2; 7 positions agree with TRBD1. Germline trimming cut 2 bases from V and 4 bases from J; bases unmatched to any gene: 7. Germline lookup yields CDR1 SGHTA and CDR2 FQGNSA. This CDR3 has 15 residues. Looking up the rest from reference TRBV7-2 and TRBJ1-2 gives the full variable domain: GAGVSQSPSNKVTEKGKDVELRCDPISGHTALYWYRQSLGQGLEFLIYFQGNSAPDKSGLPSDRFSAERTGGSVSTLTIQRTQQEDSAVYLCASSLKQGSGYGYTFGSGTRLTVV.

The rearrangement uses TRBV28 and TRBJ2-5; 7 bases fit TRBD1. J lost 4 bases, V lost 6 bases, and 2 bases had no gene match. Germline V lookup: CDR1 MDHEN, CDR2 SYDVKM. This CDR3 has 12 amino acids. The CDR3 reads CASSRQGETQYF. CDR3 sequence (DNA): TGTGCCAGCAGCCGACAGGGAGAGACCCAGTACTTC.

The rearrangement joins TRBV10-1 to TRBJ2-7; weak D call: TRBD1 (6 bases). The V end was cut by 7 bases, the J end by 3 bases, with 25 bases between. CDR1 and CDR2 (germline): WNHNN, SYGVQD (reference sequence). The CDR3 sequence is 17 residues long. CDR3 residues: CASTVAQGLILYYEQYF. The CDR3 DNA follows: TGCGCCAGCACCGTAGCACAGGGCCTAATTCTTTACTACGAGCAGTACTTC.

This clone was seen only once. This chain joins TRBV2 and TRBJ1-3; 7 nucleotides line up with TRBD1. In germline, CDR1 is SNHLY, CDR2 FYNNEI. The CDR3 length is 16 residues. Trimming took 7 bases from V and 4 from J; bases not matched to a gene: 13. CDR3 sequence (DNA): TGTGCCAGCATGAGGACAGGAGCTGGCTCAGGAAACACCATATATTTT. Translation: CASMRTGAGSGNTIYF.

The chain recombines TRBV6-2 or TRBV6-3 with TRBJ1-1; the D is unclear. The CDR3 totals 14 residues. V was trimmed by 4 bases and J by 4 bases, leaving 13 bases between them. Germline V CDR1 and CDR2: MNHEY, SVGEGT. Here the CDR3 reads CASSSPGEGTEAFF. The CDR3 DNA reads TGTGCCAGCAGTTCCCCCGGGGAGGGCACTGAAGCTTTCTTT.

The CDR3 nucleotides read TGTGCCAGCAGTCCCCGACAGGGTGTGAACACTGAAGCTTTCTTT. This translates into CASSPRQGVNTEAFF. The V gene is TRBV28, the J gene TRBJ1-1, with 7 bases identical to TRBD1. This CDR3 has 15 residues. Trimming at V came to 5 bases and at J to 0 bases, leaving 6 bases not matched to a gene. Germline V gene data show CDR1 as MDHEN and CDR2 as SYDVKM.

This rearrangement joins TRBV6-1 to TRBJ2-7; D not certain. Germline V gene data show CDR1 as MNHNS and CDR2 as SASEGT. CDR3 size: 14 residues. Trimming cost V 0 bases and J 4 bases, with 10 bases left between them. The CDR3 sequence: CASSEAWQVYEQYF. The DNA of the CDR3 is TGTGCCAGCAGTGAAGCATGGCAGGTGTACGAGCAGTACTTC.

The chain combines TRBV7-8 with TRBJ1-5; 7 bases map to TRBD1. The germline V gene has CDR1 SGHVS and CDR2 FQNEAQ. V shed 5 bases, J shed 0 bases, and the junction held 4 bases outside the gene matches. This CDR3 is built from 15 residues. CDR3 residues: CASSLRGLSNQPQHF. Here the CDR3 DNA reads TGTGCCAGCAGCCTTAGGGGGCTTAGCAATCAGCCCCAGCATTTT.

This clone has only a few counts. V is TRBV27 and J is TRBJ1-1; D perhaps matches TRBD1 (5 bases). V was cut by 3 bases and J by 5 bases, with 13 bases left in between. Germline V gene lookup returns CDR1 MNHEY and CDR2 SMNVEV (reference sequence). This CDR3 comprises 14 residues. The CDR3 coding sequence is TGTGCCAGCAGTTTCTATGGAGGGGAGACTGAAGCTTTCTTT. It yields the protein CASSFYGGETEAFF.

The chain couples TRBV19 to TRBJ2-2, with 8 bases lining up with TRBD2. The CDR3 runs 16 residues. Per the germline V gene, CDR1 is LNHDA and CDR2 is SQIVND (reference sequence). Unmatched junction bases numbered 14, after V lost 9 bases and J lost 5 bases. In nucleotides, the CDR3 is TGTGCCAGCCGGGAGGCGGGAGGTCGGCGGACCGGGGAGCTGTTTTTT. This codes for CASREAGGRRTGELFF.

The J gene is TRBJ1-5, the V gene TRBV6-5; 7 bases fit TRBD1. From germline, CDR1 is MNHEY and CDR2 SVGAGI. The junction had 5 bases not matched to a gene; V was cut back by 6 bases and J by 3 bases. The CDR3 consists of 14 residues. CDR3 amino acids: CASSMDRINQPQHF. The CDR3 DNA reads TGTGCCAGCAGCATGGACAGGATCAATCAGCCCCAGCATTTT.

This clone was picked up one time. This CDR3 is CASAGSPPYNEQFF. CDR3 bases: TGCGCCAGCGCCGGGAGCCCCCCTTACAATGAGCAGTTCTTC. The chain has TRBV5-1 and TRBJ2-1, with D maybe TRBD2 (6 bases). V lost 7 bases to trimming and J lost 4 bases, with 15 bases between them. In germline, CDR1 is SGHRS, CDR2 YFSETQ. This CDR3 is 14 amino acids long.

DNA for the CDR3: TGTGCCAGCACCTATCCGGGAGGGGACGGAGTCGGCTACACCTTC. This translates into CASTYPGGDGVGYTF. The chain couples TRBV21-1 to TRBJ1-2. TRBV21-1 is assigned pseudogene status. This CDR3 comprises 15 residues.

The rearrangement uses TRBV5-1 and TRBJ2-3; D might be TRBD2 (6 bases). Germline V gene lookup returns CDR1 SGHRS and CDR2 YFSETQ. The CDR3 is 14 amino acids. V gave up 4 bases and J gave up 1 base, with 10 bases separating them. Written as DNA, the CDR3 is TGCGCCAGCAGCATCGGGACTCGCACAGATACGCAGTATTTT. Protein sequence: CASSIGTRTDTQYF.

The CDR3 is CASSARQGTYEQYF. The CDR3 DNA is TGCGCCAGCAGCGCACGACAGGGTACCTACGAGCAGTACTTC. The gene calls are TRBV5-1 and TRBJ2-7, with TRBD1 identical over 7 bases. V dropped 4 bases and J dropped 2; count of bases not matched to a gene: 6. Per germline, CDR1 SGHRS and CDR2 YFSETQ. The length of the CDR3 is 14 residues.

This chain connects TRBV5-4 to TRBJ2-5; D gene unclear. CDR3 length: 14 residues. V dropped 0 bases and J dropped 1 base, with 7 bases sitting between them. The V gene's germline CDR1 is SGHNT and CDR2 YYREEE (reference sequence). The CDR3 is CASSLGVRQETQYF. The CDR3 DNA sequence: TGTGCCAGCAGCTTGGGAGTGCGCCAAGAGACCCAGTACTTC.